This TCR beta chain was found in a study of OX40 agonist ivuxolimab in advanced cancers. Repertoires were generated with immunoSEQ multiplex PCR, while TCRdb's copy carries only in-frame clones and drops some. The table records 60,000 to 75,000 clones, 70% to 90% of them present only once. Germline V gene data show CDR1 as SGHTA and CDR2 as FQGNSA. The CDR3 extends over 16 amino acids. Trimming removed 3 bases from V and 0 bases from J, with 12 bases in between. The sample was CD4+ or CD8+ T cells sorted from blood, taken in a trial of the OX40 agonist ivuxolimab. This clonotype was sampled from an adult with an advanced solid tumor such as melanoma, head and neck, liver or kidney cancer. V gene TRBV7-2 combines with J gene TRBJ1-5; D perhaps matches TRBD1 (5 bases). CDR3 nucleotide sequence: TGTGCCAGCAGCTTGGGACTGTTCTTTAGCAATCAGCCCCAGCATTTT. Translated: CASSLGLFFSNQPQHF. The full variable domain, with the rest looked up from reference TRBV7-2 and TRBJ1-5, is GAGVSQSPSNKVTEKGKDVELRCDPISGHTALYWYRQSLGQGLEFLIYFQGNSAPDKSGLPSDRFSAERTGGSVSTLTIQRTQQEDSAVYLCASSLGLFFSNQPQHFGDGTRLSIL.